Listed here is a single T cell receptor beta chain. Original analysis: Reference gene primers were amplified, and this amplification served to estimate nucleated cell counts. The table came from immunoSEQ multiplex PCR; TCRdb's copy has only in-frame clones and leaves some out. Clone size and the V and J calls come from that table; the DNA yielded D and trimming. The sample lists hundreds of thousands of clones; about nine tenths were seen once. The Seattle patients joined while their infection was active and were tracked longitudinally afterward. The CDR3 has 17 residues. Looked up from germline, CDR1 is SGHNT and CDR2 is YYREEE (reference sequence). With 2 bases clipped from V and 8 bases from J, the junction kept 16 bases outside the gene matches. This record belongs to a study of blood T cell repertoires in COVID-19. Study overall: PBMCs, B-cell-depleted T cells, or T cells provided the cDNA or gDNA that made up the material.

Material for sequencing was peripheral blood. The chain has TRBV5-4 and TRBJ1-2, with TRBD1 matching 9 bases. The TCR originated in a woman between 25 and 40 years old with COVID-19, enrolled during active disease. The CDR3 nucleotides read TGTGCCAGCAGCTTATCGGGACAGGGAGGCCCACCACGGGGCTACACCTTC. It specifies CASSLSGQGGPPRGYTF.